These 28 T cell receptor beta chains originate from one sample sequenced in a study of Graves' ophthalmopathy and Graves' hyperthyroidism. Amplified TCR beta CDR3 regions were obtained using RNA transcripts as template. The first round was an RT-PCR with HTBI primers, and the second round was a multiplex PCR. Each CDR3 protein is one row after TCRdb ran MiXCR on the multiplex PCR reads. Of roughly 60,000 distinct CDR3 sequences in the sample, roughly 47% were seen once. Sequencing was performed on peripheral blood. The receptors were sampled from an adult woman with Graves' ophthalmopathy.

This chain joins TRBV4-3 and TRBJ2-5; 10 nucleotides agree with TRBD2. J gave up 3 bases and V 1 base, and 11 bases lay outside the gene matches. The germline gives CDR1 LGHNA, CDR2 YSLEER. The CDR3 has 18 residues. The chain's CDR3 is CASSQVRGLADAKETQYF. The CDR3 bases are TGCGCCAGCAGCCAAGTCCGAGGACTAGCGGACGCGAAAGAGACCCAGTACTTC.

The J gene is TRBJ2-2, the V gene TRBV4-3; D tentatively reads TRBD1 or TRBD2 (9 bases each). CDR1 and CDR2 from the germline V gene are LGHNA and YSLEER. V lost 4 bases to trimming and J lost 1 base, with 25 bases between them. The CDR3 is 20 amino acids. This CDR3 is CASSPGQGPRGGRNTGELFF. DNA of the CDR3: TGCGCCAGCAGCCCGGGACAGGGACCGCGGGGGGGGAGGAACACCGGGGAGCTGTTTTTT.

There are many counts of this clonotype. CDR3 DNA: TGTGCCAGTAGTATAGGACAGTACAATCAGCCCCAGCATTTT. Amino acid sequence: CASSIGQYNQPQHF. The rearrangement uses TRBV19 and TRBJ1-5; possibly TRBD1 for D (5 bases). The CDR3 is 14 residues long. Trimming took 1 base from V and 3 from J, leaving 7 bases between them. Germline CDR1 reads LNHDA; CDR2 reads SQIVND (reference sequence).

This clonotype was found many times. The V call is TRBV5-6, the J call TRBJ2-3; D gene ambiguous. This CDR3 has 16 amino acids. With 2 bases removed from V and 0 bases from J, the gap between germline ends came to 13 bases. Germline lookup yields CDR1 SGHDT and CDR2 YYEEEE. The chain's CDR3 is CASSFRQTSSTDTQYF. The DNA for the CDR3 is TGTGCCAGCAGCTTCCGGCAGACCAGCAGCACAGATACGCAGTATTTT.

With respect to this clonotype: A junction boundary mismatches the germline segment, possibly from a read error. CDR3 in DNA: TGTGCTAGCAGCTTAACAGGGGAGCAGTACTTC. It codes for CASSLTGEQYF. This chain links TRBV7-7 with TRBJ2-7, with a tentative D call TRBD1 (6 bases). Germline V gives CDR1 SSHAT, CDR2 FNYEAQ (reference sequence). CDR3 length: 11 residues.

This clonotype was counted at least ten times. V and J are TRBV5-1 and TRBJ1-4; possible D gene TRBD1, 6 bases. V was pared by 3 bases and J by 0 bases, with 12 bases between. This CDR3 is 16 amino acids long. The germline CDR1 and CDR2 sequences are SGHRS and YFSETQ. CDR3 bases: TGCGCCAGCAGCTCGGACGACAGGACAACTAATGAAAAACTGTTTTTT. Residues: CASSSDDRTTNEKLFF.

This clonotype was observed many times. The genes are TRBV7-9 and TRBJ2-2; D possibly corresponds to TRBD2 (6 bases). The CDR3 contains 14 residues. Between the trimmed V and J ends, which lost 1 base and 6 bases, there was a span of 9 bases. Per the germline V gene, CDR1 is SEHNR and CDR2 is FQNEAQ (reference sequence). The CDR3 reads CASSLVAVAGELFF. As DNA, the CDR3 is TGTGCCAGCAGCTTAGTAGCGGTAGCCGGGGAGCTGTTTTTT.

Comment on this clonotype: The missing conserved phenylalanine or tryptophan at the end of this CDR3 makes a read error likely. The chain is built from TRBV13 and TRBJ2-5, with a weak D call TRBD2 (6 bases). Germline assignment: CDR1 PRHDT and CDR2 FYEKMQ (reference sequence). The V and J ends lost 5 bases and 5 bases respectively, with 12 bases between them. The CDR3 extends over 13 amino acids. The chain's CDR3 is CASSLKGGETQYC. In DNA form, the CDR3 reads TGTGCCAGCAGCCTCAAAGGAGGGGAGACCCAGTACTGC.

The chain couples TRBV20-1 to TRBJ2-1; D not resolved. CDR1 and CDR2 (germline): DFQATT, SNEGSKA (reference sequence). This CDR3 is built from 13 residues. V shed 6 bases and J shed 7 bases, with 16 bases lying between them. CDR3 amino acids: CSAPRDYLNEQFF. CDR3 coding DNA: TGCAGTGCCCCTAGAGATTACTTGAATGAGCAGTTCTTC.

Many counts were recorded for this clonotype. V gene TRBV28 combines with J gene TRBJ2-7; D is perhaps TRBD2 (5 bases). This CDR3 spans 12 amino acids. Trimming removed 5 bases from V and 11 bases from J, with 16 bases in between. Germline V CDR1 and CDR2: MDHEN, SYDVKM. The CDR3 spells CASSQLTGSKYF. CDR3 nucleotide sequence: TGTGCCAGCAGTCAACTGACGGGGTCGAAGTACTTC.

This rearrangement joins TRBV5-1 to TRBJ2-6; 8 bases agree with TRBD2. Germline CDR1 is SGHRS and CDR2 is YFSETQ. This CDR3 region has 15 residues. Unmatched junction bases numbered 13, after V lost 5 bases and J lost 12 bases. CDR3 protein: CASSPEVSGTSVLTF. CDR3 nucleotides: TGCGCCAGCAGTCCGGAGGTGTCCGGGACTAGCGTCCTGACTTTC.

This clonotype was seen repeatedly, ten times or more. V is TRBV5-5 and J is TRBJ2-2; possible D gene TRBD2, 7 bases. CDR3 size: 15 residues. V lost 0 bases to trimming and J lost 7 bases, with 13 bases between them. Germline CDR1 SGHKS, CDR2 YYEKEE (reference sequence). The CDR3 is CASSLARGRIGELFF. DNA of the CDR3: TGTGCCAGCAGCTTGGCGCGGGGGCGAATCGGGGAGCTGTTTTTT.

The V call is TRBV4-1, the J call TRBJ2-3, with a weak D call TRBD1 (6 bases). CDR3 length: 17 amino acids. Trimming cost V 0 bases and J 6 bases, with 19 bases left between them. The germline V gene encodes CDR1 MGHRA and CDR2 YSYEKL. The CDR3 region is CASSQDVDGGLADTQYF. The CDR3, as DNA: TGCGCCAGCAGCCAAGATGTTGATGGGGGCTTGGCTGATACGCAGTATTTT.

At least ten counts were recorded for this clonotype. This sequence joins TRBV6-5 and TRBJ1-3, with 9 nucleotides matching TRBD1. Germline CDR1 reads MNHEY; CDR2 reads SVGAGI. The CDR3 extends over 17 amino acids. The trim removed 4 bases at V and 4 bases at J, leaving 11 bases unmatched. The DNA for the CDR3 is TGTGCCAGCAGTTTAGGCCGGGACAGGGTTTCGGGAAACACCATATATTTT. Encoded protein: CASSLGRDRVSGNTIYF.

The chain combines TRBV9 with TRBJ2-7; the match to TRBD2 covers 7 bases. The germline CDR1 and CDR2 sequences are SGDLS and YYNGEE. The CDR3 length is 14 residues. With V trimmed by 4 bases and J by 1 base, 5 bases remained unmatched. The CDR3 region has the DNA TGTGCCAGCAGCCCTAGCGGACTTTCCTACGAGCAGTACTTC. It codes for CASSPSGLSYEQYF.

This clonotype was seen repeatedly, ten times or more. The chain links TRBV7-9 to TRBJ2-1; D is possibly TRBD1 (6 bases). CDR3 length: 15 amino acids. With 7 bases removed from V and 0 bases from J, the gap between germline ends came to 13 bases. Germline assignment: CDR1 SEHNR and CDR2 FQNEAQ (reference sequence). Here the CDR3 reads CASIKGVSSYNEQFF. CDR3 DNA: TGTGCCAGCATCAAGGGGGTCAGCTCCTACAATGAGCAGTTCTTC.

The genes are TRBV24-1 and TRBJ2-1; 10 bases match TRBD2. CDR3 size: 16 residues. Germline-derived CDR1 and CDR2 are KGHDR and SFDVKD. With V trimmed by 3 bases and J by 4 bases, 5 bases remained unmatched. CDR3 region: CATSDGTSVLYNEQFF. The CDR3 coding sequence is TGTGCCACCAGTGATGGGACTAGCGTACTTTACAATGAGCAGTTCTTC.

The genes are TRBV15 and TRBJ2-1, with D uncertain. Looked up from germline, CDR1 is LNHNV and CDR2 is YYDKDF (reference sequence). The CDR3 consists of 12 residues. Deletions cut 3 bases from V and 6 bases from J, with 6 bases between. The CDR3 DNA reads TGTGCCACCAGCAGCGATATCAATGAGCAGTTCTTC. Protein product: CATSSDINEQFF.

This clonotype was counted at least ten times. J is TRBJ1-2 and V is TRBV28; 8 nucleotides agree with TRBD1. This CDR3 contains 14 residues. The germline gives CDR1 MDHEN, CDR2 SYDVKM. J lost 8 bases, V lost 5 bases, and 10 bases had no gene match. The CDR3 is CASSLETGVRGYTF. In DNA form, the CDR3 reads TGTGCCAGCAGTCTAGAGACAGGGGTGCGGGGCTACACCTTC.

For this clonotype: Germline and junction disagree at one end, which may indicate a read error. The gene calls are TRBV6-5 and TRBJ2-5; perhaps TRBD2 as D (5 bases). Germline lookup yields CDR1 MNHEY and CDR2 SVGAGI. This CDR3 has 14 amino acids. CDR3 sequence reads: CAGSYRTGRETQYF. The CDR3 coding sequence is TGTGCCGGCAGTTACCGGACTGGGCGAGAGACCCAGTACTTC.

This clonotype appeared many times. The chain recombines TRBV10-1 with TRBJ1-3; TRBD1 might be the D (5 bases). The V and J ends lost 3 bases and 4 bases respectively, with 10 bases between them. CDR1 and CDR2 (germline): WNHNN, SYGVQD (reference sequence). This CDR3 has 14 residues. The CDR3 coding sequence is TGCGCCAGCAGTGAAGAGACAGACGGAAACACCATATATTTT. Residues: CASSEETDGNTIYF.

Note on this clonotype: The junction does not match germline at one end; this may be a read error. The chain combines TRBV15 with TRBJ2-3; the D call may be TRBD1 or TRBD2 (5 bases each). Germline lookup yields CDR1 LNHNV and CDR2 YYDKDF (reference sequence). The CDR3 is 13 residues long. CDR3 in DNA: TGTGTCACCAGCTGGGGACCCTCAGACACGCAGTATTTT. As protein: CVTSWGPSDTQYF.

The J gene is TRBJ2-7, the V gene TRBV19, with TRBD1 matching 8 bases. The CDR3 is made up of 13 amino acids. The germline V gene has CDR1 LNHDA and CDR2 SQIVND (reference sequence). The J segment lost 2 bases and the V segment lost 5 bases, leaving 2 bases of the junction unmatched. CDR3 in amino acids: CASSPTGAYEQYF. For the CDR3, the DNA is TGTGCCAGTAGTCCGACAGGGGCCTACGAGCAGTACTTC.

The genes are TRBV29-1 and TRBJ1-3; 8 bases fit TRBD1. The CDR3 is made up of 14 amino acids. Germline CDR1 reads SQVTM; CDR2 reads ANQGSEA. Trimming took 4 bases from V and 5 from J; bases not matched to a gene: 7. The CDR3 nucleotides read TGCAGCGTTGTCAGCGGACAGGGTAGAAACACCATATATTTT. It codes for CSVVSGQGRNTIYF.

This clonotype appeared once. A junction boundary mismatches the germline segment, possibly from a read error. The chain joins TRBV7-2 to TRBJ2-1, with D possibly matching TRBD2 (5 bases). From germline, CDR1 is SGHTA and CDR2 FQGNSA. The length of the CDR3 is 17 residues. The CDR3 nucleotides read TGTGCCAGCAGCCGTGGGGTTACTAGTTCCCCCTACGATGAGCAATTCTTC. It is translated as CASSRGVTSSPYDEQFF.

This clonotype was seen ten or more times. This chain links TRBV5-1 with TRBJ2-3; D ambiguous. This CDR3 spans 15 amino acids. V was cut by 0 bases and J by 3 bases, with 11 bases left in between. Germline CDR1 and CDR2: SGHRS and YFSETQ. The CDR3 DNA reads TGCGCCAGCAGCTTGGCCGTCGGCCAAACAGATACGCAGTATTTT. This gives the protein CASSLAVGQTDTQYF.

V and J are TRBV20-1 and TRBJ1-6, with TRBD1 as a possible D gene (5 bases). CDR1 and CDR2 (germline): DFQATT, SNEGSKA (reference sequence). This CDR3 comprises 13 residues. Trimming left V 0 bases short and J 7 bases short, with 7 bases between. The CDR3 DNA reads TGCAGTGCTAGAGATTACAGGAATTCACCCCTCCACTTT. Translating gives CSARDYRNSPLHF.

This clonotype is medium-sized by share. The rearrangement links TRBV7-3 to TRBJ1-6; no definite D call. This CDR3 contains 12 residues. The germline gives CDR1 SGHTA, CDR2 FQGTGA. The V gene lost 5 bases and the J gene lost 7 bases, with 6 bases spanning the gap. The CDR3 here is CASSQPNSPLHF. CDR3 in DNA: TGTGCCAGCAGCCAACCAAATTCACCCCTCCACTTT.